This T cell receptor (beta chain) was identified in a study of cytomegalovirus exposure and HLA in healthy donors (dated by TCRdb to about 2017). General notes on the study: According to a later analysis, the 120 or so validation repertoires were produced on the same platform as the roughly 700 repertoires of the first cohort. A separate validation cohort of over a hundred different subjects was used in addition to the roughly 670-subject first cohort. The study was designed to test whether signatures of past pathogen exposure could be identified by cataloging public T cell receptors. To predict cytomegalovirus infection status, the study combined high-throughput TCR immunosequencing, statistical association of individual TCRs with disease status, and machine learning.

Donors formed part of the validation cohort, which comprised over a hundred subjects and was distinct from the first cohort of over 500 subjects. To note about this clone: What antigen it recognizes has not been identified. No base-level quality is on record; no much larger clone is a single base apart.

The paper's findings and limits, for the study overall: The classifier was reported to diagnose cytomegalovirus status with high specificity and sensitivity in both the original cohort and the validation cohort. The validation cohort had no HLA typing available for a later analysis, so co-occurrence within that cohort was assessed over all 130 or so repertoires. In a later analysis, TCRs clustered in the first cohort were found to also tend to co-occur in the 110 or so validation repertoires, with 85% to 95% of cluster scores above 0. A total of fewer than 200 TCR beta chains were listed by the study as associated with cytomegalovirus. A few of the identified cytomegalovirus-associated TCR beta chains were confirmed in vitro to be specific for cytomegalovirus antigens. While some public TCRs were present in many individuals, most TCR sequences turned up only very rarely across donors. It was suggested by the authors that the approach could potentially be generalized to other disease states and immunological phenotypes.

The CDR3 goes from the cysteine to the phenylalanine over 13 residues. Just CDR3 DNA is preserved here, 39 bases in frame from base 1. The library relied on the immunoSEQ multiplex PCR assay. The original methods were these. A statistical classification framework was built for diagnosing cytomegalovirus status from the catalog of TCR beta chain sequences. Held by TCRdb, this immuneACCESS table contains in-frame sequences only and omits some clones. Under half of the omission traces to an unresolved V gene where checked; the cause of the rest is unknown. V and J calls and clone size are those listed in that table; D and trimming were worked out from the DNA. This sample gives approximately 200,000 clones in total; around four fifths of them show up just once. The top ten clonotypes cover roughly 7.5% of the sample.

The sequencing input was PBMCs. The rearrangement combines TRBV21-1 with TRBJ2-7; the table's D call, TRBD1, was not checked against the DNA. TRBV21-1 is a recognized pseudogene. The TCR sequence derives from a man between 18 and 29 years old in good health and CMV-seropositive. The CDR3 loop reads CASSTNRDHEQYF. In nucleotides, the sequence is TGTGCCAGCAGCACAAACAGGGACCACGAGCAGTACTTC.